The clone carrying this T cell receptor beta chain turned up a few times. As yet, its antigen is unknown. This sample is drawn from a study of T cell responses to AZD1222 COVID-19 vaccine. The assay was immunoSEQ multiplex PCR, and TCRdb's table has in-frame clones only and misses some. The data hold 100,000 to 150,000 clones, with around 87% observed a single time. This CDR3 is 21 amino acids long. J lost 5 bases, V lost 0 bases, and 18 bases had no gene match. Germline-derived CDR1 and CDR2 are MGHRA and YSYEKL. Overall study findings and caveats: Samples come after the peak T cell response, not at day 14.

The specimen was peripheral blood, collected on day 0 of AZD1222 vaccination. The J gene is TRBJ2-1, the V gene TRBV4-1, with 11 bases matching TRBD2. The receptor comes from an adult in good health. CDR3 coding DNA: TGCGCCAGCAGCCAAGAAGGCCCCTTCGGACTAGCGGGCTGGGGGCACAATGAGCAGTTCTTC. This translates into CASSQEGPFGLAGWGHNEQFF.